The present entry profiles one T cell receptor (beta chain) with its context. What this receptor recognizes is not known. Base-call qualities are not available, and no considerably larger clone is one nucleotide away. Whole blood was collected in K2EDTA tubes by collaborating institutions according to the institutions' own protocols. For TCRbeta analysis, collaborators shipped samples as frozen whole blood, isolated PBMCs, or DNA extracted from either of those sample types. These data originate in a study of blood T cell repertoires in COVID-19 (dated by TCRdb to 2020 to 2021). Regarding the study in general: The collaborator samples originated in the United States, Italy and Spain and spanned the acute and convalescent phases of COVID-19. The prospective study material was composed of cDNA or gDNA derived from T cells, B-cell-depleted T cells, or PBMCs. Subjects who had been exposed to COVID-19, were actively infected with it, or had recovered from it provided the deeply sampled blood TCRbeta repertoires that made up the dataset. The repertoires were released in a freely available public database intended as a resource for research on the immune response to SARS-CoV-2. Samples were obtained from the ongoing ImmuneRACE study (first 160 participants) and from 1,254 subjects provided by 6 global collaborators. Nearly every sample came with metadata listing a de-identified subject ID, COVID-19 status, age in years and sex. Where HLA class I and class II types were available, the types were taken from metadata supplied by the sample provider, not from assay-based typing.

Here is what the overall study found, with its caveats: Clinical and demographic metadata were provided uncurated, with the amount varying by source and participant.

TCRbeta CDR3 regions were amplified from genomic DNA by means of the immunoSEQ Assay, a bias-controlled multiplex PCR. Concerning the study's data processing: Nucleated cell counts per sample were estimated from amplification of reference gene primers within the assay. To quantify the absolute abundance of each unique TCRbeta CDR3 rearrangement, sequence reads were collapsed and filtered. For each sample, productive Simpson clonality was calculated as the square root of Simpson's diversity index across productive rearrangements. In its TCRdb copy, this immuneACCESS table keeps in-frame sequences only and misses some clones. Where compared with another copy, unresolved V genes explain less than half of these, and the others have no known cause. That table gives V, J and clone size, and the DNA gave D and trimming. The sample data list tens of thousands of clones, and roughly three quarters of these were observed just once. The ten largest clones represent roughly 24% of the sample.

This sequence originates from a human donor in a cohort sampled during active COVID-19. Sequenced sample: peripheral blood.

The sequenced DNA: TGTGCCAGCAGTCCCAGGGACTCGGGTAATGAGCAGTTCTTC. Translation gives CASSPRDSGNEQFF. The rearranged segments are TRBV6-4 and TRBJ2-1; the D region possibly corresponds to TRBD2 (6 bases align). The trim is 5 bases for V and 7 bases for J, with a gap of 15 bases between the germline ends. CDR1 is given as MRHNA and CDR2 as SNTAGT, both from the germline V gene. Including the terminal cysteine and phenylalanine, the CDR3 comprises 14 residues. The only DNA kept is the CDR3, 42 bases in frame from the first base.